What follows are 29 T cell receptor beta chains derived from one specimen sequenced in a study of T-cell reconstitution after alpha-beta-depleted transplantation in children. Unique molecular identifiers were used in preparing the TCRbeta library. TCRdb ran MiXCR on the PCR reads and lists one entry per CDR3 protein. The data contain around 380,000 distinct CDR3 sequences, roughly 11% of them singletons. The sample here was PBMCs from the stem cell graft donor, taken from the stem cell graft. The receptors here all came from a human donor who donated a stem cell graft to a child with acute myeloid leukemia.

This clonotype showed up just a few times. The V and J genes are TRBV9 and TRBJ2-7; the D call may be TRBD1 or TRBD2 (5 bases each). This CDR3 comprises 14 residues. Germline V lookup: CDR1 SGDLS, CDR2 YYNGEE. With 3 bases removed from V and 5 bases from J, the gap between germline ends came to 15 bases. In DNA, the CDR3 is TGTGCCAGCAGCGGCCGGGACCCCGACCACGAGCAGTACTTC. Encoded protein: CASSGRDPDHEQYF. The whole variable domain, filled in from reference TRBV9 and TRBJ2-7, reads DSGVTQTPKHLITATGQRVTLRCSPRSGDLSVYWYQQSLDQGLQFLIQYYNGEERAKGNILERFSAQQFPDLHSELNLSSLELGDSALYFCASSGRDPDHEQYFGPGTRLTVT.

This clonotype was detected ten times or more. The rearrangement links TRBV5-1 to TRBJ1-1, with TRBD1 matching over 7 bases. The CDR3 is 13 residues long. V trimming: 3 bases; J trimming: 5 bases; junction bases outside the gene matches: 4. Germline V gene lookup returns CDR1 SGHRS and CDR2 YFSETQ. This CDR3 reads CASSYPGGTEAFF. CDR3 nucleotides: TGCGCCAGCAGCTACCCAGGGGGGACTGAAGCTTTCTTT.

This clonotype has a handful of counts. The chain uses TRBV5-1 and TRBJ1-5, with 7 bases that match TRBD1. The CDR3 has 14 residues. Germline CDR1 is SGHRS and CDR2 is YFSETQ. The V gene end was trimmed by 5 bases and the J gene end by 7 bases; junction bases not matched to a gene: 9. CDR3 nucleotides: TGCGCCAGCAGACCTACAGGGGAGGGCCAGCCCCAGCATTTT. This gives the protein CASRPTGEGQPQHF.

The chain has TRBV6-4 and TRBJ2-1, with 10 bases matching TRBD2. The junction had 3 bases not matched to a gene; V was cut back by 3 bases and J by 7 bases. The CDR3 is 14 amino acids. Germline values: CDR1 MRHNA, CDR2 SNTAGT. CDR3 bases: TGTGCCAGCAGTGAGGCTAGCGGGGGTAATGAGCAGTTCTTC. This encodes CASSEASGGNEQFF.

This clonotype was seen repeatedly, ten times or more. The CDR3 DNA is TGTGCCAGCGGCTTACGGACAGGACAAGAGACCCAGTACTTC. Protein sequence: CASGLRTGQETQYF. The chain employs TRBV2 and TRBJ2-5, with 7 bases fitting TRBD1. Per germline, CDR1 SNHLY and CDR2 FYNNEI. Unmatched junction bases numbered 8, after V lost 8 bases and J lost 2 bases. The CDR3 loop spans 14 amino acids.

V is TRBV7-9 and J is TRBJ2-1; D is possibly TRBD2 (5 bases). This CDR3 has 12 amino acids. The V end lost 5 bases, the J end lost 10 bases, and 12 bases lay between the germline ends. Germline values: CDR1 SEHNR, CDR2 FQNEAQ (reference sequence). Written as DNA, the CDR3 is TGTGCCAGCAGCCACCGATCGGGGGAGCAGTTCTTC. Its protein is CASSHRSGEQFF.

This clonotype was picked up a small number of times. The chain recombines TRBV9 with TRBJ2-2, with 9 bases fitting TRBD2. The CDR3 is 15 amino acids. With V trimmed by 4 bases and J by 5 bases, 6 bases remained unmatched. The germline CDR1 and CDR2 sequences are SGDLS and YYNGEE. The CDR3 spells CASSPRLAGTGELFF. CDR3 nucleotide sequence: TGTGCCAGCAGCCCCCGTCTAGCGGGAACCGGGGAGCTGTTTTTT.

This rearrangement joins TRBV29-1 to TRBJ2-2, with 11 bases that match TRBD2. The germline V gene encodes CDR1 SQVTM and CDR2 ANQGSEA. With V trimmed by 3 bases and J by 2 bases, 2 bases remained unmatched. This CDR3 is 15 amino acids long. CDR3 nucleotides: TGCAGCGTTGAGGGACTAGCGGACAACACCGGGGAGCTGTTTTTT. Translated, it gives CSVEGLADNTGELFF.

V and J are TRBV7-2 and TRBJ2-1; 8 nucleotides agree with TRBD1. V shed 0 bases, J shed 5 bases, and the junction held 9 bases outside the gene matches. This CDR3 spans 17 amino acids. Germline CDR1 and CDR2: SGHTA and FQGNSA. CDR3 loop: CASSLALAGTGDNEQFF. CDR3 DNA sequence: TGTGCCAGCAGCTTAGCGCTGGCCGGGACAGGAGACAATGAGCAGTTCTTC.

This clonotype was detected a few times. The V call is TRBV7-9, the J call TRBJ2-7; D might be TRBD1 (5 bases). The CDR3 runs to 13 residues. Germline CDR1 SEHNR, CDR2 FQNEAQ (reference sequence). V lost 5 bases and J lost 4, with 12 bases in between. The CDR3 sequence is CASSPQGFYEQYF. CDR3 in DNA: TGTGCCAGCAGCCCCCAGGGTTTTTACGAGCAGTACTTC.

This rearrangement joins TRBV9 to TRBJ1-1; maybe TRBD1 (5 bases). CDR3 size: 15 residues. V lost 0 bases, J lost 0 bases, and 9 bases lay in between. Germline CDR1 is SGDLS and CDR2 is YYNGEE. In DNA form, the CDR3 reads TGTGCCAGCAGCGTAGAGGGGTATATGAACACTGAAGCTTTCTTT. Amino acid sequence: CASSVEGYMNTEAFF.

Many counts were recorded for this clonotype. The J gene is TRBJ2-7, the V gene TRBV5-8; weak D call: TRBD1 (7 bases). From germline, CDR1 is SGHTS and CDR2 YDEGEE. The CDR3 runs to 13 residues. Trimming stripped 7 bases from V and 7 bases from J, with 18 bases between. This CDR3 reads CASGGTDRWEQYF. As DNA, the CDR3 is TGTGCCAGCGGAGGGACAGACAGATGGGAGCAGTACTTC.

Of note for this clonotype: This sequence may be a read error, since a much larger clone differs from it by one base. The CDR3 nucleotides are TGCAGTGCTACGCCTGTTGAGGGAGATGGCAATCAGCCCCAGCATTTT. Protein sequence: CSATPVEGDGNQPQHF. The V and J genes are TRBV20-1 and TRBJ1-5; D gene uncertain. Germline CDR1 reads DFQATT; CDR2 reads SNEGSKA (reference sequence). Trimming took 4 bases from V and 2 from J, leaving 18 bases between them. This CDR3 is 16 amino acids long.

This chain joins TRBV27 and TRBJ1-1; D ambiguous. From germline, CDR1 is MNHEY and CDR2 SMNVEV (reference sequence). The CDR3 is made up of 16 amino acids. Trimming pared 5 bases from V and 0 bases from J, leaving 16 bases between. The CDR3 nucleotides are TGTGCCAGCAGTCCCGACACGAACCTGATGAACACTGAAGCTTTCTTT. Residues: CASSPDTNLMNTEAFF.

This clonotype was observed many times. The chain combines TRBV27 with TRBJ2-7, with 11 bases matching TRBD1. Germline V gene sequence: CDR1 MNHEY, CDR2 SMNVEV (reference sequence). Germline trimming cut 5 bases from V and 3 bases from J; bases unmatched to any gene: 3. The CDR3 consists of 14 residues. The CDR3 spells CASSPGQGDYEQYF. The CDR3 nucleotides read TGTGCCAGCAGTCCGGGACAGGGGGACTACGAGCAGTACTTC.

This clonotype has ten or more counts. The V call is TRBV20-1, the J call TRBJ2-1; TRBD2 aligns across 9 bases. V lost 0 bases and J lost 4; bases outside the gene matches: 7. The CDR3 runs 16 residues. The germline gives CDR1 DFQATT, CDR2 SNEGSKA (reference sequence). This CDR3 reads CSARDLAGGPYNEQFF. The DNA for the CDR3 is TGCAGTGCTAGAGATTTGGCGGGGGGGCCATACAATGAGCAGTTCTTC.

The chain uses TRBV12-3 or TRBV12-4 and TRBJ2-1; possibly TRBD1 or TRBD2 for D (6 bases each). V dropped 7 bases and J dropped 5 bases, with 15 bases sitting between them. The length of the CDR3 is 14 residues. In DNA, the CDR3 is TGTGCCAGCACCCCAAGACGGGGGCACAATGAGCAGTTCTTC. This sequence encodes CASTPRRGHNEQFF.

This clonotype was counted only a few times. CDR3 amino acids: CASSRLAGDLAKNIQYF. The DNA of the CDR3 is TGTGCCAGCAGCCGACTAGCGGGGGACCTAGCCAAAAACATTCAGTACTTC. This chain joins TRBV11-1 and TRBJ2-4; 12 nucleotides line up with TRBD2. The J segment lost 0 bases and the V segment lost 5 bases, leaving 5 bases of the junction unmatched. This CDR3 has 17 amino acids. CDR1 is SGHAT, CDR2 FQDESV, per germline (reference sequence).

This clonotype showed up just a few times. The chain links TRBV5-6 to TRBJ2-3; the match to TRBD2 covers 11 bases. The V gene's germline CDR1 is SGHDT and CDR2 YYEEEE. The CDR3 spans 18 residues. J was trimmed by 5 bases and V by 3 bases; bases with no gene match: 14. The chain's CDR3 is CASSSSAVTSGTKDTQYF. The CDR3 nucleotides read TGTGCCAGCAGCTCCTCCGCGGTGACTAGCGGGACTAAAGATACGCAGTATTTT.

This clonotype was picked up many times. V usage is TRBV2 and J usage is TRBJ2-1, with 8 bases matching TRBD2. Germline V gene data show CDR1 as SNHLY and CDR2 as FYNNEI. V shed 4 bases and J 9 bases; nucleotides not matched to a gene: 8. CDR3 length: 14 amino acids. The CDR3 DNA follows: TGTGCCAGCAGTGCGGGAGGGCCTGTGGGTGAGCAGTTCTTC. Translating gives CASSAGGPVGEQFF.

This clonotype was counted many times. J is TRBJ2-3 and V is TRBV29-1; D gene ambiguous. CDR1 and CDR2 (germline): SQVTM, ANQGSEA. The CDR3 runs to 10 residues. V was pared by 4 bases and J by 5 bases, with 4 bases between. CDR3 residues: CSVGLDTQYF. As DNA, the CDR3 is TGCAGCGTTGGCTTAGATACGCAGTATTTT.

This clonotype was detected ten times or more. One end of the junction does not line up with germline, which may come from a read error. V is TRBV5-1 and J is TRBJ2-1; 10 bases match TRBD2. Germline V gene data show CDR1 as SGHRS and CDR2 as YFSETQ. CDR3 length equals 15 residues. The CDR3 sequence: CASSLTSGSYNEQFF. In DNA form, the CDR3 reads TGTGCCAGCAGCCTGACTAGCGGGTCCTACAATGAGCAGTTCTTC.

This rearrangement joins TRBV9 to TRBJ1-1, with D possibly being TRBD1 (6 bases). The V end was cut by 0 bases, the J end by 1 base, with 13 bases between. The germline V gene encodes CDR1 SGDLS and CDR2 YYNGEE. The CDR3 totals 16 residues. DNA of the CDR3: TGTGCCAGCAGCGTAGAGGTAGGGGGATGGAACACTGAAGCTTTCTTT. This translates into CASSVEVGGWNTEAFF. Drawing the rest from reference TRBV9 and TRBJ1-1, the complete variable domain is DSGVTQTPKHLITATGQRVTLRCSPRSGDLSVYWYQQSLDQGLQFLIQYYNGEERAKGNILERFSAQQFPDLHSELNLSSLELGDSALYFCASSVEVGGWNTEAFFGQGTRLTVV.

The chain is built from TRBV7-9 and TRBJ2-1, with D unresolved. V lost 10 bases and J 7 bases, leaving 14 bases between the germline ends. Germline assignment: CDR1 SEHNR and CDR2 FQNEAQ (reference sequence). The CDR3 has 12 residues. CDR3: CATRMTGNEQFF. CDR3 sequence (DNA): TGTGCCACTCGGATGACTGGGAATGAGCAGTTCTTC.

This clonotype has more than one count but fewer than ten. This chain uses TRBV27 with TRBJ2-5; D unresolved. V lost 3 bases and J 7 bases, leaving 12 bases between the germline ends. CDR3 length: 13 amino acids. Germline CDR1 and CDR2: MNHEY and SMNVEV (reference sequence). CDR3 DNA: TGTGCCAGCAGTTTTATCCGGAAGGGGACCCAGTACTTC. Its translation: CASSFIRKGTQYF.

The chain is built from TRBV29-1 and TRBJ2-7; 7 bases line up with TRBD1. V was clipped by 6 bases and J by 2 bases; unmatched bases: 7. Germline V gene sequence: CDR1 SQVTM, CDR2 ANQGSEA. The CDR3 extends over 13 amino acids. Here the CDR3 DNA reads TGCAGCGTCGATGACAGGGCTCCCTACGAGCAGTACTTC. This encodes CSVDDRAPYEQYF.

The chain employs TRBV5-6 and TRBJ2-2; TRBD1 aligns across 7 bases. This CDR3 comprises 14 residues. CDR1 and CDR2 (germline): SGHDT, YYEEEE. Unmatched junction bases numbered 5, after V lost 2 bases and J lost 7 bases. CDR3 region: CASSFRGHGGELFF. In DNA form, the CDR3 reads TGTGCCAGCAGCTTTAGGGGGCACGGCGGGGAGCTGTTTTTT.

The CDR3 coding sequence is TGTGCCAGCAGCCGGAAGCGGGAGCGATCCCAGGCGAACACCGGGGAGCTGTTTTTT. Protein: CASSRKRERSQANTGELFF. The J gene is TRBJ2-2, the V gene TRBV11-1, with TRBD2 matching over 8 bases. The CDR3 spans 19 residues. The V gene's germline CDR1 is SGHAT and CDR2 FQDESV (reference sequence). With V trimmed by 5 bases and J by 0 bases, 14 bases remained unmatched. The variable domain in full, with the rest retrieved from reference TRBV11-1 and TRBJ2-2, is EAEVAQSPRYKITEKSQAVAFWCDPISGHATLYWYRQILGQGPELLVQFQDESVVDDSQLPKDRFSAERLKGVDSTLKIQPAELGDSAMYLCASSRKRERSQANTGELFFGEGSRLTVL.

DNA of the CDR3: TGTGCCAGCAGTGACTCCCGAACAGATACGCAGTATTTT. This codes for CASSDSRTDTQYF. The rearrangement joins TRBV6-4 to TRBJ2-3; D uncertain. This CDR3 is built from 13 residues. Trimming shortened V by 0 bases and J by 3 bases, and 4 bases separated the two germline ends. Per germline, CDR1 MRHNA and CDR2 SNTAGT.